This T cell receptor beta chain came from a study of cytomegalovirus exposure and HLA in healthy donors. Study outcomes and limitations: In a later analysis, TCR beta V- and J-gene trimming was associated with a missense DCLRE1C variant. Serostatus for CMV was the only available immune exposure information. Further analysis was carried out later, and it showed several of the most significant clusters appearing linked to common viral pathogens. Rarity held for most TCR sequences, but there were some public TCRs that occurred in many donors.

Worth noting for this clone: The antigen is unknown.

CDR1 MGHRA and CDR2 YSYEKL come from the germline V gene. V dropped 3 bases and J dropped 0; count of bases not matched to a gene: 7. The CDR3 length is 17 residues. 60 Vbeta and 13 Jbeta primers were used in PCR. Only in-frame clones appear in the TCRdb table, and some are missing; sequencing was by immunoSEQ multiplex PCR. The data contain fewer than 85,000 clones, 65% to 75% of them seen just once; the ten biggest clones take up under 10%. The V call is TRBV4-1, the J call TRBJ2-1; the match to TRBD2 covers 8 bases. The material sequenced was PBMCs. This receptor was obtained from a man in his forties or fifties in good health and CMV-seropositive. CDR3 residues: CASSQALAGLSYNEQFF. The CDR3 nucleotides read TGCGCCAGCAGCCAGGCTTTAGCGGGGCTCTCCTACAATGAGCAGTTCTTC.